Following are 21 T cell receptor beta chains from one sample sequenced in a study of T cells after yellow fever vaccination. MiXCR was run by TCRdb on the 5' RACE reads, yielding one entry per CDR3 protein. Counted here are 170,000 or so distinct CDR3 sequences, approximately 6% occurring once; the ten biggest clones make up under 3%. The sample consisted of CD4+ T cells sorted from PBMCs, taken on the day of the first yellow fever vaccination. The receptors originated from a man aged 18 to 29 who received the YFV17D yellow fever vaccine.

This clonotype was counted at least ten times. The rearrangement joins TRBV10-3 to TRBJ1-6; weak D call: TRBD1 (6 bases). The ends were cut back, 10 bases at V and 7 bases at J, with 14 bases in the middle. Germline V lookup: CDR1 ENHRY, CDR2 SYGVKD. The CDR3 is 13 amino acids. The CDR3, as DNA: TGTGCCACCGGAGGGCAGGGGAATTCACCCCTCCACTTT. It translates to CATGGQGNSPLHF.

This clonotype came up many times. This chain connects TRBV3-1 to TRBJ2-1; the D gene is possibly TRBD2 (7 bases). Germline V gene sequence: CDR1 LGHDT, CDR2 YNNKEL (reference sequence). V lost 1 base, J lost 4 bases, and 17 bases lay in between. This CDR3 contains 17 residues. CDR3 amino acids: CASSQGGGRGPYNEQFF. The CDR3 DNA sequence: TGTGCCAGCAGCCAAGGGGGAGGGCGGGGGCCGTACAATGAGCAGTTCTTC.

This clonotype occurred many times. The chain links TRBV7-8 to TRBJ2-1, with 7 nucleotides matching TRBD2. CDR1 and CDR2 from the germline V gene are SGHVS and FQNEAQ. The ends lost 5 bases at V and 3 bases at J; junction bases unmatched: 1. The CDR3 has 13 residues. This chain's CDR3 is CASSGGDYNEQFF. In DNA, the CDR3 is TGTGCCAGCAGCGGGGGGGACTACAATGAGCAGTTCTTC.

This rearrangement joins TRBV7-2 to TRBJ2-5, with TRBD2 matching over 9 bases. The trim removed 1 base at V and 9 bases at J, leaving 9 bases unmatched. This CDR3 is built from 15 residues. Looked up from germline, CDR1 is SGHTA and CDR2 is FQGNSA. In nucleotides, the CDR3 is TGTGCCAGCAGCTTAGGAGCGGGGGGTGAATGGCCCCAGTACTTC. Protein: CASSLGAGGEWPQYF.

The chain uses TRBV5-6 and TRBJ2-7; no reliable D call. V lost 2 bases to trimming and J lost 1 base, with 7 bases between them. Germline CDR1 SGHDT, CDR2 YYEEEE. The CDR3 is 13 residues long. CDR3: CASSFPDSYEQYF. CDR3 DNA sequence: TGTGCCAGCAGCTTCCCAGATTCCTACGAGCAGTACTTC.

This clonotype was observed a handful of times. The V and J genes are TRBV4-3 and TRBJ1-1, with TRBD1 matching 10 bases. Germline V CDR1 and CDR2: LGHNA, YSLEER. The trim removed 4 bases at V and 8 bases at J, leaving 7 bases unmatched. This CDR3 is 14 amino acids long. The CDR3 loop is CASSRTGGVPEAFF. CDR3 DNA sequence: TGCGCCAGCAGCCGGACAGGGGGGGTCCCAGAAGCTTTCTTT.

The V and J genes are TRBV12-3 or TRBV12-4 and TRBJ1-2, with 9 bases identical to TRBD1. With V trimmed by 5 bases and J by 8 bases, 9 bases remained unmatched. This CDR3 is built from 14 residues. The CDR3 is CASSVGQGIEGYTF. As DNA, the CDR3 is TGTGCCAGCAGTGTGGGACAGGGAATCGAGGGCTACACCTTC.

By share, this clonotype ranks as medium-sized. CDR3 loop: CASSFFTDTQYF. In nucleotides, the CDR3 is TGTGCCAGCAGTTTTTTCACAGATACGCAGTATTTT. The chain is built from TRBV12-3 or TRBV12-4 and TRBJ2-3, with no clear D. The CDR3 length is 12 residues. V was trimmed by 3 bases and J by 2 bases, leaving 3 bases between them.

This clonotype was detected ten times or more. The genes are TRBV3-1 and TRBJ2-3; D gene ambiguous. The CDR3 runs 13 residues. CDR1 LGHDT and CDR2 YNNKEL come from the germline V gene (reference sequence). Trimming took 5 bases from V and 6 from J, leaving 12 bases between them. CDR3 region: CASSSVHWDTQYF. CDR3 nucleotides: TGTGCCAGCAGCTCCGTACACTGGGATACGCAGTATTTT.

This clonotype was seen ten or more times. The chain joins TRBV5-1 to TRBJ1-1; 11 nucleotides align to TRBD1. CDR3 length: 12 amino acids. The germline V gene has CDR1 SGHRS and CDR2 YFSETQ. J gave up 11 bases and V 3 bases, and 3 bases lay outside the gene matches. CDR3 amino acids: CASSWGTGGAFF. The DNA of the CDR3 is TGCGCCAGCAGCTGGGGGACAGGGGGGGCTTTCTTT.

With regard to this clonotype: This may arise from a read error, as a much more abundant clone is one base away. The chain employs TRBV20-1 and TRBJ2-2; D perhaps matches TRBD1 (5 bases). The germline gives CDR1 DFQATT, CDR2 SNEGSKA (reference sequence). The CDR3 is 12 amino acids. DNA for the CDR3: TGCAGCCCCCGGACACAGGCCGTGGAGCTGTTTTTT. This sequence encodes CSPRTQAVELFF.

This clonotype was recorded at least ten times. The chain uses TRBV21-1 and TRBJ2-7; the listed D gene, TRBD1, was not tested against the DNA. TRBV21-1 is flagged as a pseudogene. The CDR3 runs 12 residues. The CDR3 loop reads CASRQERYEQYF. The CDR3 DNA reads as TGTGCCAGCAGACAGGAACGGTACGAGCAGTACTTC.

This clonotype showed up many times. CDR3 DNA: TGCAGTGCTAGAGCGGCTGCTAATGAAAAACTGTTTTTT. Encoded protein: CSARAAANEKLFF. This chain joins TRBV20-1 and TRBJ1-4; no reliable D call. Germline V gene lookup returns CDR1 DFQATT and CDR2 SNEGSKA (reference sequence). Deletions cut 1 base from V and 3 bases from J, with 6 bases between. The CDR3 runs to 13 residues.

This clonotype showed up many times. The chain uses TRBV5-1 and TRBJ2-1, with D perhaps matching TRBD2 (5 bases). This CDR3 comprises 14 residues. Trimming removed 1 base from V and 6 bases from J, with 11 bases in between. CDR1 is SGHRS and CDR2 is YFSETQ in the germline V gene. CDR3 DNA: TGCGCCAGCAGCTTGAGGAGGTCCCTCAATGAGCAGTTCTTC. It yields the protein CASSLRRSLNEQFF.

This clonotype was seen only a few times. The gene calls are TRBV7-8 and TRBJ2-7; D unresolved. The CDR3 consists of 16 residues. Germline CDR1 SGHVS, CDR2 FQNEAQ. The V gene lost 2 bases and the J gene lost 5 bases, with 19 bases spanning the gap. In DNA form, the CDR3 reads TGTGCCAGCAGCTTAATGGCTTCGGGCTGGTCTGACGAGCAGTACTTC. Translated: CASSLMASGWSDEQYF. The complete variable domain, with remaining parts taken from reference TRBV7-8 and TRBJ2-7, reads GAGVSQSPRYKVAKRGQDVALRCDPISGHVSLFWYQQALGQGPEFLTYFQNEAQLDKSGLPSDRFFAERPEGSVSTLKIQRTQQEDSAVYLCASSLMASGWSDEQYFGPGTRLTVT.

This clonotype was detected ten times or more. The chain is built from TRBV27 and TRBJ2-3, with D perhaps matching TRBD1 (6 bases). The V end lost 2 bases, the J end lost 3 bases, and 18 bases lay between the germline ends. Germline V CDR1 and CDR2: MNHEY, SMNVEV (reference sequence). This CDR3 is 17 amino acids long. The CDR3 DNA sequence: TGTGCCAGCAGTTTAAGGGCAGGGGTCCGGGCGACAGATACGCAGTATTTT. Encoded protein: CASSLRAGVRATDTQYF.

This clonotype has more than one count but fewer than ten. The V and J genes are TRBV20-1 and TRBJ2-3; 9 nucleotides line up with TRBD1. The CDR3 runs 16 residues. V gave up 5 bases and J gave up 5 bases; unmatched junction bases: 14. In germline, CDR1 is DFQATT, CDR2 SNEGSKA (reference sequence). CDR3 DNA sequence: TGCAGTGCTGCCGCGCTGGGACAGGGAGTCGGAGATACGCAGTATTTT. Encoded protein: CSAAALGQGVGDTQYF.

This clonotype was counted a few times. The chain carries TRBV23-1 and TRBJ2-5, with 9 positions matching TRBD2. TRBV23-1 is recorded as an ORF, its role being uncertain. The CDR3 has 20 amino acids. The V segment lost 1 base and the J segment 4 bases; nucleotides outside the gene matches: 19. The CDR3 DNA follows: TGCGCCAGCAGTCAATTTTGGCTAGCGGGGAAAACGGCTGGTAGAGAGACCCAGTACTTC. This codes for CASSQFWLAGKTAGRETQYF.

This clonotype was counted a few times. This sequence joins TRBV7-6 and TRBJ2-5; D might be TRBD2 (6 bases). The germline CDR1 and CDR2 sequences are SGHVS and FNYEAQ. Deletions cut 2 bases from V and 2 bases from J, with 12 bases between. CDR3 length: 15 residues. CDR3 protein: CASSLIGLKQETQYF. DNA of the CDR3: TGTGCCAGCAGCTTAATCGGACTAAAGCAAGAGACCCAGTACTTC.

This clonotype was detected many times. The gene calls are TRBV5-6 and TRBJ1-1, with 7 bases fitting TRBD1. V was pared by 5 bases and J by 4 bases, with 5 bases of the junction left unmatched. Germline loops: CDR1 SGHDT, CDR2 YYEEEE. The CDR3 consists of 13 residues. The CDR3 DNA sequence: TGTGCCAGCAGGGGTGACAGGGTCACTGAAGCTTTCTTT. Protein product: CASRGDRVTEAFF.

This clonotype ranks as medium-sized (0.01 to 0.1%). This chain links TRBV3-1 with TRBJ2-5; D remains ambiguous. V dropped 2 bases and J dropped 1 base, with 11 bases sitting between them. The CDR3 consists of 15 residues. Germline loops: CDR1 LGHDT, CDR2 YNNKEL (reference sequence). The CDR3 loop reads CASSQNSAPQETQYF. DNA of the CDR3: TGTGCCAGCAGCCAAAATTCAGCCCCCCAAGAGACCCAGTACTTC.